This T cell receptor beta chain was recorded in a study of blood T cell repertoires in COVID-19. Study information: Sites across the United States, Italy and Spain contributed samples from acute and convalescent COVID-19. In each case, the material was cDNA or gDNA derived from T cells, B-cell-depleted T cells, or PBMCs.

Trimming shortened V by 2 bases and J by 5 bases, and 12 bases separated the two germline ends. This CDR3 is 14 amino acids long. Germline lookup yields CDR1 SGHTA and CDR2 FQGNSA. In the original workflow: Estimation of nucleated cell counts was performed using reference gene primer amplification. Sequenced by immunoSEQ multiplex PCR; TCRdb stores in-frame clones only, minus some. For V, J and clone size, that table is used; D and trimming come from the DNA. The sample records over 30,000 clones, 85% to 95% being singletons. This clonotype was sampled from a human donor in a cohort sampled during active COVID-19. The chain recombines TRBV7-2 with TRBJ2-5; D possibly corresponds to TRBD2 (6 bases). Material: peripheral blood. CDR3 amino acids: CASSLSTGGETQYF. In DNA, the CDR3 is TGTGCCAGCAGCTTAAGCACAGGAGGGGAGACCCAGTACTTC.